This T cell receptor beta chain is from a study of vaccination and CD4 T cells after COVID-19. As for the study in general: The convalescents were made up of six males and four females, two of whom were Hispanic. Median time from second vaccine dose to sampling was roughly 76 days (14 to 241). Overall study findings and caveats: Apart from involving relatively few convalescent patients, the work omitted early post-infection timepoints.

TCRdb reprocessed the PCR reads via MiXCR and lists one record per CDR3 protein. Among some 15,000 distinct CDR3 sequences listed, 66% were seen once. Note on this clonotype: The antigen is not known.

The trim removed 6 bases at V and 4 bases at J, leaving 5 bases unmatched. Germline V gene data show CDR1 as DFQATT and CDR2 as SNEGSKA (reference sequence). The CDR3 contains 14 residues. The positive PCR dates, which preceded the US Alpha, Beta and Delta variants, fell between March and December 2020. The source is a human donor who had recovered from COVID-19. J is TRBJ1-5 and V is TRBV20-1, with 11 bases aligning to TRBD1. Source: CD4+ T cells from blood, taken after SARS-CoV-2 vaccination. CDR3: CSARGTGGNQPQHF. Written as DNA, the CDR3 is TGCAGTGCGCGAGGGACAGGGGGTAATCAGCCCCAGCATTTT.